This is a list of T cell receptor beta chains from one sample in a study of blood T cell repertoires in COVID-19. Only in-frame clones appear in the TCRdb table, and some are missing; sequencing was by immunoSEQ multiplex PCR. The sample records about half a million clones, 80% to 90% being singletons. The sample taken for sequencing was peripheral blood. The receptors were sampled from a human donor in a cohort sampled during active COVID-19. Each CDR3 is given with its conserved first and last residue. D genes are given only for firm matches. Some rows mark clone size as missing; the rest say once, few, many or name a class of expanded clone.

CDR3 | DNA | size | J | V | D | length
CATSRVRNRGHDTEAFF | TGTGCCACCAGCAGAGTTAGAAACAGGGGGCACGACACTGAAGCTTTCTTT | NA | TRBJ1-1 | TRBV15 | TRBD1 | 17
CASSFRTGLVTEAFF | TGTGCCAGCAGCTTCCGGACAGGGCTTGTCACTGAAGCTTTCTTT | NA | TRBJ1-1 | TRBV3-1/TRBV3-2 | TRBD1 | 15
CASRWGGSSYNEQFF | TGTGCCAGCAGGTGGGGGGGGAGCTCCTACAATGAGCAGTTCTTC | NA | TRBJ2-1 | TRBV11-2 | TRBD2 | 15
CAWSVQGDTEAFF | TGTGCCTGGAGTGTGCAGGGGGACACTGAAGCTTTCTTT | NA | TRBJ1-1 | TRBV30 | TRBD1 | 13
CASSHLATIYF | TGTGCCAGCAGCCACTTAGCGACCATATATTTT | few | TRBJ1-3 | TRBV11-2 | NA | 11
CASSFRDRGPGADHQYF | TGCGCCAGCAGCTTCCGGGACAGGGGGCCGGGGGCCGACCATCAGTACTTC | NA | TRBJ2-7 | TRBV5-1 | TRBD1 | 17
CASSLQDSYGYTF | TGTGCCAGCAGTTTACAGGACAGCTATGGCTACACCTTC | NA | TRBJ1-2 | TRBV12-3/TRBV12-4 | NA | 13
CASSDPRVGNIQYF | TGTGCCAGCAGTGACCCCCGGGTCGGAAACATTCAGTACTTC | NA | TRBJ2-4 | TRBV6-4 | NA | 14
CASSYHRLAGQTYEQYF | TGTGCCAGCAGTTATCACCGACTAGCGGGACAAACCTACGAGCAGTACTTC | NA | TRBJ2-7 | TRBV6-2/TRBV6-3 | TRBD2 | 17
CASSLTGAGNTIYF | TGTGCCAGCAGCTTGACAGGGGCGGGAAACACCATATATTTT | NA | TRBJ1-3 | TRBV5-4 | TRBD1 | 14
CSVERGLGTEAFF | TGCAGCGTTGAAAGGGGGCTTGGTACTGAAGCTTTCTTT | NA | TRBJ1-1 | TRBV29-1 | TRBD1 | 13
CASSRRREGSSGNTIYF | TGTGCCAGCAGCAGGAGGCGGGAAGGTTCCTCTGGAAACACCATATATTTT | NA | TRBJ1-3 | TRBV21-1 | NA | 17
CASSNQSPLTGRLSPLHF | TGTGCCAGCAGCAACCAGTCACCGCTGACAGGGCGTTTGTCACCCCTCCACTTT | NA | TRBJ1-6 | TRBV21-1 | NA | 18
CASSPRPGLAGGLEQYF | TGCGCCAGCAGCCCACGCCCCGGACTAGCGGGAGGGCTCGAGCAGTACTTC | NA | TRBJ2-7 | TRBV23-1 | TRBD2 | 17
CASSKEASRNTGELFF | TGCGCCAGCAGCAAGGAGGCTAGCCGGAACACCGGGGAGCTGTTTTTT | NA | TRBJ2-2 | TRBV5-1 | NA | 16
CASSLVATSVSYNEQFF | TGTGCCAGCAGCTTAGTCGCAACTAGTGTTTCCTACAATGAGCAGTTCTTC | NA | TRBJ2-1 | TRBV7-2 | NA | 17
CASSGQGIDGEKLFF | TGTGCCAGCAGCGGACAGGGGATCGATGGTGAAAAACTGTTTTTT | NA | TRBJ1-4 | TRBV9 | TRBD1 | 15
CASSFEGLALYEQYF | TGTGCCAGCAGTTTCGAGGGACTAGCCCTCTACGAGCAGTACTTC | NA | TRBJ2-7 | TRBV27 | TRBD2 | 15
CATSGHRSSYNEQFF | TGTGCCACCAGCGGGCACAGGAGTAGCTACAATGAGCAGTTCTTC | NA | TRBJ2-1 | TRBV15 | NA | 15
CASSFDRGLYEQYF | TGTGCCAGCAGCTTTGACAGGGGGCTTTACGAGCAGTACTTC | NA | TRBJ2-7 | TRBV7-2 | TRBD1 | 14
CAISPGQGNQPQHF | TGTGCCATCAGTCCCGGACAGGGCAACCAGCCCCAGCATTTT | NA | TRBJ1-5 | TRBV10-3 | TRBD1 | 14
CASSLIAGGRSDTQYF | TGCGCCAGCAGCTTGATCGCGGGAGGGCGATCAGATACGCAGTATTTT | NA | TRBJ2-3 | TRBV5-1 | TRBD2 | 16
CASSVLGNQPQHF | TGTGCCAGCAGTGTACTGGGCAATCAGCCCCAGCATTTT | NA | TRBJ1-5 | TRBV12-3/TRBV12-4 | NA | 13
CASSYTGEETQYF | TGCGCCAGCAGCTATACAGGGGAAGAGACCCAGTACTTC | NA | TRBJ2-5 | TRBV5-1 | TRBD1 | 13
CASSPTVQGEKLFF | TGCGCCAGCAGCCCGACAGTTCAGGGTGAAAAACTGTTTTTT | NA | TRBJ1-4 | TRBV5-1 | NA | 14
CASSYGRGGQPQHF | TGTGCCAGCAGCTATGGGCGGGGGGGCCAGCCCCAGCATTTT | NA | TRBJ1-5 | TRBV5-8 | NA | 14
CASSHGGEQPYEQYF | TGTGCCAGCAGCCATGGGGGGGAGCAGCCCTACGAGCAGTACTTC | few | TRBJ2-7 | TRBV7-3 | TRBD2 | 15
CASSMTRAADTQYF | TGTGCCAGCAGTATGACTAGGGCGGCAGATACGCAGTATTTT | once | TRBJ2-3 | TRBV6-5 | NA | 14
CASSLTGTPRVAKNIQYF | TGTGCCAGCAGCTTAACCGGGACTCCACGAGTAGCCAAAAACATTCAGTACTTC | NA | TRBJ2-4 | TRBV5-6 | NA | 18
CASSPDSNYGYTF | TGTGCCAGCAGCCCGGACAGCAACTATGGCTACACCTTC | NA | TRBJ1-2 | TRBV11-2 | NA | 13
CSVTRGDANTEAFF | TGCAGCGTAACCAGGGGTGATGCGAACACTGAAGCTTTCTTT | NA | TRBJ1-1 | TRBV29-1 | NA | 14
CASVGRAATQYF | TGTGCCAGCGTAGGCAGGGCGGCTACGCAGTATTTT | NA | TRBJ2-3 | TRBV27 | NA | 12
CASSSSRAGSSAGEQYF | TGTGCCAGCAGCAGCAGCAGGGCGGGCTCTTCCGCGGGGGAGCAGTACTTC | NA | TRBJ2-7 | TRBV21-1 | NA | 17
CASSQVRTSNEQFF | TGTGCCAGCAGCCAGGTTAGAACTAGCAATGAGCAGTTCTTC | few | TRBJ2-1 | TRBV3-1/TRBV3-2 | NA | 14
CSVEDLTSPRVRYNEQFF | TGCAGCGTTGAAGATCTGACTAGTCCCAGAGTGAGATACAATGAGCAGTTCTTC | NA | TRBJ2-1 | TRBV29-1 | NA | 18
CASSTLLGSAGNTIYF | TGTGCCAGCAGTACCCTTCTCGGGTCGGCCGGAAACACCATATATTTT | NA | TRBJ1-3 | TRBV6-2/TRBV6-3 | NA | 16
CASSENPGQGADEQFF | TGCGCCAGCAGCGAAAATCCGGGACAGGGGGCGGATGAGCAGTTCTTC | NA | TRBJ2-1 | TRBV5-1 | TRBD1 | 16
CASSYHRQGETQYF | TGTGCCAGCAGTTACCACAGACAGGGAGAGACCCAGTACTTC | NA | TRBJ2-5 | TRBV6-5 | TRBD1 | 14
CASSFRSGSRTDTQYF | TGTGCCAGCAGCTTCCGAAGCGGGAGCCGCACAGATACGCAGTATTTT | NA | TRBJ2-3 | TRBV7-9 | TRBD2 | 16
CASSIITQTSGNGNEQFF | TGTGCCAGTAGTATAATTACCCAGACTAGCGGGAATGGGAATGAGCAGTTCTTC | NA | TRBJ2-1 | TRBV19 | TRBD2 | 18
CASSRGLAGGETQYF | TGTGCCAGCAGCCGAGGACTAGCGGGTGGAGAGACCCAGTACTTC | NA | TRBJ2-5 | TRBV11-3 | TRBD2 | 15
CASSKGGTSSYEQYF | TGTGCCAGCAGCAAGGGGGGGACCAGCTCCTACGAGCAGTACTTC | NA | TRBJ2-7 | TRBV28 | NA | 15
CASSEAYRGNTEAFF | TGTGCCAGCAGTGAAGCCTACAGGGGGAACACTGAAGCTTTCTTT | NA | TRBJ1-1 | TRBV2 | TRBD1 | 15
CASSSNGGSANTGELFF | TGTGCCAGCAGCTCCAACGGGGGGTCCGCGAACACCGGGGAGCTGTTTTTT | NA | TRBJ2-2 | TRBV7-3 | TRBD2 | 17
CASTIDRGRNSPLHF | TGTGCCAGCACTATCGACAGGGGAAGGAATTCACCCCTCCACTTT | NA | TRBJ1-6 | TRBV6-5 | TRBD1 | 15
CAWGPAREPQHF | TGTGCCTGGGGACCAGCTCGGGAGCCCCAGCATTTT | NA | TRBJ1-5 | TRBV30 | NA | 12
CASSIMGHLNTEAFF | TGTGCCAGTAGTATCATGGGACACTTGAACACTGAAGCTTTCTTT | NA | TRBJ1-1 | TRBV19 | NA | 15
CATSKRELGTGELFF | TGTGCCACCAGCAAAAGGGAGCTTGGGACCGGGGAGCTGTTTTTT | many | TRBJ2-2 | TRBV15 | NA | 15
CASSLSAYEQYF | TGTGCCAGCAGCCTCAGTGCCTACGAGCAGTACTTC | NA | TRBJ2-7 | TRBV7-9 | NA | 12
CASSQAGEYTEAFF | TGTGCCAGCAGCCAAGCGGGTGAGTACACTGAAGCTTTCTTT | NA | TRBJ1-1 | TRBV3-1/TRBV3-2 | NA | 14